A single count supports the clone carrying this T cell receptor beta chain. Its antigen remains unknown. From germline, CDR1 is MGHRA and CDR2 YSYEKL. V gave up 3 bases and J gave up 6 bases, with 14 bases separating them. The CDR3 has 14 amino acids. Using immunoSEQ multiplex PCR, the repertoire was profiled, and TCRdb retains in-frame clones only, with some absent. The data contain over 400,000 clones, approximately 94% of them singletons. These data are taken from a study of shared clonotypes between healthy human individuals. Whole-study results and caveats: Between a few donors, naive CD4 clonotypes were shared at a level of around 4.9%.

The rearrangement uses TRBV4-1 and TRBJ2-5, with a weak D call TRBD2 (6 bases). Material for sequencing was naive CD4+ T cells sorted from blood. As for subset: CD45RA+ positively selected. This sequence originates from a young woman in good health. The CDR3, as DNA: TGCGCCAGCAGCCAGCCCGGGCGGGGTCAGACCCAGTACTTC. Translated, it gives CASSQPGRGQTQYF.